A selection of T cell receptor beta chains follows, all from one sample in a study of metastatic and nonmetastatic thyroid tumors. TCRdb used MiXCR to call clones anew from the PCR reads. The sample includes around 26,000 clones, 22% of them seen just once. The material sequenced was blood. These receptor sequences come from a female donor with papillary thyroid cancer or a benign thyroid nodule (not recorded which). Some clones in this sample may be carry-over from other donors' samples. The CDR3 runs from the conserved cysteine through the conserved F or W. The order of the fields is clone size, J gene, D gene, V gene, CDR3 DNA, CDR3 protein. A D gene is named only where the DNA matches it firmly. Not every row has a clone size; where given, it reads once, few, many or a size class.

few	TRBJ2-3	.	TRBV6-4	TGTGCCAGCAGTGAGAAAGCGGAGACCTACACAGATACGCAGTATTTT	CASSEKAETYTDTQYF
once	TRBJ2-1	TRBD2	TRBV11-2	TGTGCCAGCAGTGTCCAAGCGGGGGGCCAGGATGAGCAGTTCTTC	CASSVQAGGQDEQFF
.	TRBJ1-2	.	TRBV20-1	TGCAGTGCCGGGGACACCGCGTTGGACTACACATTC	CSAGDTALDYTF
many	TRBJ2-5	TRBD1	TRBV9	TGTGCCAGCAGCCCGCCGGGACAGGCGCTACAAGAGACCCAGTACTTC	CASSPPGQALQETQYF
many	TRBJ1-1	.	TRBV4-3	TGCGCCAGCAGCCACCGAGGTCGGTCCGCGAAGGCTTTCTTC	CASSHRGRSAKAFF
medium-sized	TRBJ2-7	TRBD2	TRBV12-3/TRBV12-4	TGTGCCAGCAGTATGACTAGCGGGAACTACGAGCAGTACTTC	CASSMTSGNYEQYF
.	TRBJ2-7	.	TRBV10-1	TGCGCCAGCAGTCCAGGGTCTGTCGATCAGTACTTC	CASSPGSVDQYF
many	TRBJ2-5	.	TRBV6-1	TGTGCCAGCAGTAGGGGCAGGGAAGAGACCCAGTACTTC	CASSRGREETQYF
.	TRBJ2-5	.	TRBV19	TGTGCCAGTAGTATAGCCAAAATAGAGACCCATTACTTC	CASSIAKIETHYF
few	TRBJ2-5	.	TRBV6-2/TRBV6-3	TGTGCCAGCATGGACCTAAAAGAGACCCAGTACTTC	CASMDLKETQYF
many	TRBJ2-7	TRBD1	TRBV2	TGTGCCAGCAGGGCCCAGGGGGCCGACTCCTACGAGCAGTACTTC	CASRAQGADSYEQYF
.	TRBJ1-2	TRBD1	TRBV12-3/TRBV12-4	TGTGCCAGCAGCTTCGGACAGGGGGCGAGTGGCTACACCTTC	CASSFGQGASGYTF
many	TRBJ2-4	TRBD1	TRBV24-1	TGTGCCACCAGTGTGCTGTTGGGACAGGGGGCCAAAAACATTCAGTACTTC	CATSVLLGQGAKNIQYF
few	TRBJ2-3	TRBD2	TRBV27	TGTGCCAGCAGTGGGCCGGAGCGGGATTCTAGCACAGATACGCAGTATTTT	CASSGPERDSSTDTQYF
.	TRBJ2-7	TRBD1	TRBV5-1	TGCGCCAGCAGCTTGGGGACAGGCTCCTACGATCAGTATTTC	CASSLGTGSYDQYF
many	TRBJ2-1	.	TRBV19	TGTGCCAGTAGTATCCAGATAGACAATGAGCAGTTCTTC	CASSIQIDNEQFF
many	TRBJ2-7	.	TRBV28	TGTGCCAGCAGTTTAATCGGGACTTACTACGAGCAGTACTTC	CASSLIGTYYEQYF
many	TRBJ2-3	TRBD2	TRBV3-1	TGTGCCAGCAGCCCTAGCGGGAGGGGTGGAGATACGCAGTATTTT	CASSPSGRGGDTQYF
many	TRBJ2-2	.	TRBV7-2	TGTGCCAGCAGCACCGACTGGGGAGCGGCTGCGAACACCGGGGAGCTGTTTTTT	CASSTDWGAAANTGELFF
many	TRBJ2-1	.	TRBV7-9	TGTGCCAGCAGCTTAGAGTCCTACAATGAGCAGTTCTTC	CASSLESYNEQFF
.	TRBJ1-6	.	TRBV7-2	TGTGCCAGCAGCTTATCACCCCTCCACTTT	CASSLSPLHF
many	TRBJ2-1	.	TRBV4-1	TGCGCCAGCAGCCAAGATGGGGGCGTGGGGGCCTATGAGCAGTTCTTC	CASSQDGGVGAYEQFF
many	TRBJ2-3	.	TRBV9	TGTGCCAGCAGCGTATCTAGCAGGGGAGATACGCAGTATTTT	CASSVSSRGDTQYF
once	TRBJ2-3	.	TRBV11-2	TGTGCCAGCAGCTCCACTTGGGGCGGAGACGAAGAGACCCAGTATTTT	CASSSTWGGDEETQYF
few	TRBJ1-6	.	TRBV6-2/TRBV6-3	TGTGCCAGCAGCCCAGGGGAAGTATCGTCACCCCTCCACTTT	CASSPGEVSSPLHF
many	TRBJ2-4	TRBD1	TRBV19	TGTGCCCGCCGGGACAGGCTTAAAAACATTCAGTACTTC	CARRDRLKNIQYF
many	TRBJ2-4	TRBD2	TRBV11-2	TGTGCCAGCAGCTCGAGACGTGGGGTAGCGGGTCAAAACATTCAGTACTTC	CASSSRRGVAGQNIQYF
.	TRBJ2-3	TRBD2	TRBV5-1	TGCGCCAGCAGCTCCGGGGGAGGGCCTTCAGATACGCAGTATTTT	CASSSGGGPSDTQYF
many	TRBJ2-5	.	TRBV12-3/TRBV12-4	TGTGCCAGCAGCCTAGGAGGCAAGAGGGCCCAGTACTTC	CASSLGGKRAQYF
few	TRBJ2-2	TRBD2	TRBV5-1	TGCGCCAGCAGAACCCGCGGGACTAGCGGGGGGCCGAACACCGGGGAGCTGTTTTTT	CASRTRGTSGGPNTGELFF
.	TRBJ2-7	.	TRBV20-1	TGCAGTGCTAGAGTTGACAGCTACGAGCAGTACTTC	CSARVDSYEQYF
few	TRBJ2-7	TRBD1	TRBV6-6	TGTGCCAGCAGTTACGGACAGGGGTGGGCCTACGAGCAGTACTTC	CASSYGQGWAYEQYF
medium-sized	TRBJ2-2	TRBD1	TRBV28	TGTGCCAGCAGTCAGGGACAGACCAACACCGGGGAGCTGTTTTTT	CASSQGQTNTGELFF
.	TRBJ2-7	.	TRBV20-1	TGCAGTATCCTCCCGGTCGACTCCTACGAGCAGTACTTC	CSILPVDSYEQYF
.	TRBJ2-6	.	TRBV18	TGTGCCAGCTCAGCCGGGTTAACCGGGATCTCGGGGGCCAACGTCCTGACTTTC	CASSAGLTGISGANVLTF
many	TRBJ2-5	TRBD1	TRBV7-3	TGTGCCAGCAGCTTATGGGGACAGGGGGTTCAAGAGACCCAGTACTTC	CASSLWGQGVQETQYF
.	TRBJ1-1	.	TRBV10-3	TGTGCCATCAGCGTCGGGGACATGGTGCGAGGCACTGAAGCTTTCTTT	CAISVGDMVRGTEAFF
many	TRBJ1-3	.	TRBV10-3	TGTGCCATCAGTGCTTCCGGGGCTACAAACACCATATATTTT	CAISASGATNTIYF
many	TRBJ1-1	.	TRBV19	TGTGCCACCGGGGCCTGGGGCGTCGGAACTGAAGCTTTCTTT	CATGAWGVGTEAFF
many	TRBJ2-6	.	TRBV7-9	TGTGCCAGCAGCCTTGACTCTGGGGCCAACGTCCTGACTTTC	CASSLDSGANVLTF
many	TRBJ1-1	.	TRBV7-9	TGTGCCAGCAGCTTAGGGGACCCTTCTCAAGCTTTCTTT	CASSLGDPSQAFF
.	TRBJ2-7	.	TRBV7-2	TGTGCCAGCAGCTTAGGGTTGGCAGCAATCTACGAGCAGTACTTC	CASSLGLAAIYEQYF
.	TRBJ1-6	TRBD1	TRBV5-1	TGCGCCAGTGCCGGGACAGGGTTCAATTCACCCCTCCACTTT	CASAGTGFNSPLHF
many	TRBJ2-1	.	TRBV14	TGTGCCAGCAGCCACAGCGGTTTCTCCTACAATGAGCAGTTCTTC	CASSHSGFSYNEQFF
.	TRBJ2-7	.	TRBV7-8	TGTGCCAGCAGCTTACCAGGCTGGGGGTACGAGCAGTACTTC	CASSLPGWGYEQYF
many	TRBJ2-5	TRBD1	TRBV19	TGTGCCAGTAGCGGACAGGGCCACGGGCAAGAGACCCAGTACTTC	CASSGQGHGQETQYF
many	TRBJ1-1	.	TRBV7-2	TGTGCCAGCAGCTTAGCGATCAGGGCGAACACTGAAGCTTTCTTT	CASSLAIRANTEAFF
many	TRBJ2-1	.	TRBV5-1	TGCGCCAGCAGCTTGTTAAGCTCCTACAATGAGCAGTTCTTC	CASSLLSSYNEQFF
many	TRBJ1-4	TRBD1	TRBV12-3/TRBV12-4	TGTGCCAGCAGACTACAGGGGTCGGAAGAAAAACTGTTTTTT	CASRLQGSEEKLFF
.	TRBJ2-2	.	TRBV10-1	TGCGCCATCCCTCCGGGCTACACCGGGGAGCTGTTTTTT	CAIPPGYTGELFF